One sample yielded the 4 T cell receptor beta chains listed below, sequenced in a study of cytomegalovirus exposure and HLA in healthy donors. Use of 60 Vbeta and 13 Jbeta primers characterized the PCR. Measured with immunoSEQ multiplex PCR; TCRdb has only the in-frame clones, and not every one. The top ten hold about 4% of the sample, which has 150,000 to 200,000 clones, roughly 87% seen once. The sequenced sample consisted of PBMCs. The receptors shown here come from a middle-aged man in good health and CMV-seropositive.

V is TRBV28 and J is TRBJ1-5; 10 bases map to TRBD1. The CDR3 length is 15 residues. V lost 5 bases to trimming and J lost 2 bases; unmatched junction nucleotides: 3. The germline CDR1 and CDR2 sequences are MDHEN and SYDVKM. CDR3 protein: CASSTGTGGNQPQHF. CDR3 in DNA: TGTGCCAGCAGTACCGGGACAGGGGGCAATCAGCCCCAGCATTTT.

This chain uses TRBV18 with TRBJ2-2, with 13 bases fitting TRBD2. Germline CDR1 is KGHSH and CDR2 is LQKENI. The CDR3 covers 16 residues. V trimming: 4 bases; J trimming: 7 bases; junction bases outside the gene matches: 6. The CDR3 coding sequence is TGTGCCAGCTCACGCCGACTAGCGGGAGGTTACGGGGAGCTGTTTTTT. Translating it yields CASSRRLAGGYGELFF.

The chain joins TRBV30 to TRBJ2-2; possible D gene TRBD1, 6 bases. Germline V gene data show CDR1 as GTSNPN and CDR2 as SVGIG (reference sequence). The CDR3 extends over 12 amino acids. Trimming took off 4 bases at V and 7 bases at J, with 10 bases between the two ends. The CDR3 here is CAWTGVGGELFF. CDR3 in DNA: TGTGCCTGGACAGGGGTAGGCGGGGAGCTGTTTTTT.

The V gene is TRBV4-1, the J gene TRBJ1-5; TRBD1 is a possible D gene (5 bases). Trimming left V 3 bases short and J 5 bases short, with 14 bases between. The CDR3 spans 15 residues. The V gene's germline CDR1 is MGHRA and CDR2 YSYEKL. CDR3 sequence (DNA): TGCGCCAGCAGCCAGGTGACAGCGCCCGATCAGCCCCAGCATTTT. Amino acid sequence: CASSQVTAPDQPQHF.